One sample yielded the 23 T cell receptor beta chains listed below, sequenced in a study of blood T cell repertoires in COVID-19. Sequenced by immunoSEQ multiplex PCR; TCRdb stores in-frame clones only, minus some. Of a few hundred thousand clones listed, about 90% are singletons. Sample: PBMCs or T cells enriched from blood (not recorded which). These receptors all stem from a woman in her thirties who had recovered from COVID-19.

This clone appeared once. This chain uses TRBV7-2 with TRBJ2-1; 7 nucleotides match TRBD2. Per the germline V gene, CDR1 is SGHTA and CDR2 is FQGNSA. This CDR3 is built from 15 residues. V lost 5 bases, J lost 2 bases, and 6 bases stayed unmatched. The CDR3 DNA sequence: TGTGCCAGCAGCCAAAGGGCGGGGGCCTACAATGAGCAGTTCTTC. Translated: CASSQRAGAYNEQFF.

The V gene is TRBV10-2, the J gene TRBJ1-4, with D uncertain. The V gene lost 0 bases and the J gene lost 7 bases, with 15 bases spanning the gap. The CDR3 totals 16 residues. Germline V gene lookup returns CDR1 WSHSY and CDR2 SAAADI. CDR3 DNA sequence: TGCGCCAGCAGTGAGTCTAATACTCCCCTCGGTGAAAAACTGTTTTTT. Residues: CASSESNTPLGEKLFF.

In its sample, this clone was seen once. The V call is TRBV13, the J call TRBJ2-2, with unresolved D. Per the germline V gene, CDR1 is PRHDT and CDR2 is FYEKMQ (reference sequence). V was shortened by 4 bases and J by 5 bases, with 5 bases between the two germline ends. This CDR3 has 12 residues. The CDR3 coding sequence is TGTGCCAGCAGCTCGGTGACCGGGGAGCTGTTTTTT. It specifies CASSSVTGELFF.

V and J are TRBV27 and TRBJ1-3; 7 positions agree with TRBD1. This CDR3 is built from 16 residues. With V trimmed by 0 bases and J by 1 base, 3 bases remained unmatched. The germline gives CDR1 MNHEY, CDR2 SMNVEV (reference sequence). The CDR3 spells CASSLSGQYSGNTIYF. CDR3 DNA: TGTGCCAGCAGTTTATCGGGACAGTATTCTGGAAACACCATATATTTT.

The chain couples TRBV7-6 to TRBJ2-1, with 7 positions matching TRBD2. Germline V gene lookup returns CDR1 SGHVS and CDR2 FNYEAQ. The CDR3 is made up of 13 amino acids. V shed 0 bases, J shed 8 bases, and the junction held 1 base outside the gene matches. CDR3 in DNA: TGTGCCAGCAGCTTAGCGGGGGGGGATGAGCAGTTCTTC. Amino acid sequence: CASSLAGGDEQFF.

This clone was seen only once. Here the CDR3 reads CATSALDGYGYTF. CDR3 nucleotides: TGTGCCACCAGTGCCCTTGACGGGTACGGCTACACCTTC. The V call is TRBV24-1, the J call TRBJ1-2; D uncertain. V was trimmed by 5 bases and J by 8 bases, leaving 14 bases between them. Germline lookup yields CDR1 KGHDR and CDR2 SFDVKD. The CDR3 length is 13 residues.

The CDR3 DNA reads as TGTGCCAGTAGTATTGGTCAGGGGATTAATTCACCCCTCCACTTT. It specifies CASSIGQGINSPLHF. V and J are TRBV19 and TRBJ1-6; D might be TRBD1 (6 bases). The CDR3 runs 15 residues. Germline-derived CDR1 and CDR2 are LNHDA and SQIVND (reference sequence). Trimming took off 3 bases at V and 6 bases at J, with 12 bases between the two ends. The full variable domain, with the rest looked up from reference TRBV19 and TRBJ1-6, is DGGITQSPKYLFRKEGQNVTLSCEQNLNHDAMYWYRQDPGQGLRLIYYSQIVNDFQKGDIAEGYSVSREKKESFPLTVTSAQKNPTAFYLCASSIGQGINSPLHFGNGTRLTVT.

The rearrangement joins TRBV12-5 to TRBJ1-3; TRBD1 might be the D (6 bases). The CDR3 is 13 residues long. The germline V gene has CDR1 LGHNT and CDR2 FRNRAP. Trimming took off 2 bases at V and 12 bases at J, with 14 bases between the two ends. CDR3 nucleotides: TGTGCTAGTGGTTTGACCATACAGGGCAACATATATTTT. Encoded protein: CASGLTIQGNIYF.

The chain uses TRBV15 and TRBJ1-1, with 8 bases matching TRBD1. Germline V lookup: CDR1 LNHNV, CDR2 YYDKDF (reference sequence). The J segment lost 4 bases and the V segment lost 3 bases, leaving 7 bases of the junction unmatched. This CDR3 contains 15 residues. The CDR3 reads CATSRGGQGITEAFF. The CDR3 DNA follows: TGTGCCACCAGCAGGGGAGGACAGGGTATCACTGAAGCTTTCTTT.

This sequence joins TRBV2 and TRBJ2-5; D is possibly TRBD2 (6 bases). The length of the CDR3 is 15 residues. V dropped 3 bases and J dropped 2 bases, with 13 bases sitting between them. Germline V gene sequence: CDR1 SNHLY, CDR2 FYNNEI. The CDR3 DNA reads as TGTGCCAGCAGTGACCCCTCCGGGAGTCAAGAGACCCAGTACTTC. Amino acid sequence: CASSDPSGSQETQYF.

The V and J genes are TRBV11-2 and TRBJ1-3; TRBD1 agrees at 7 bases. Trimming cost V 5 bases and J 0 bases; bases outside gene matches: 7. CDR1 and CDR2 from the germline V gene are SGHAT and FQNNGV. CDR3 length: 16 amino acids. Here the CDR3 DNA reads TGTGCCAGCAGCGACCGACAGGGCAACTCTGGAAACACCATATATTTT. Translated, it gives CASSDRQGNSGNTIYF. Looking up the rest from reference TRBV11-2 and TRBJ1-3 gives the full variable domain: EAGVAQSPRYKIIEKRQSVAFWCNPISGHATLYWYQQILGQGPKLLIQFQNNGVVDDSQLPKDRFSAERLKGVDSTLKIQPAKLEDSAVYLCASSDRQGNSGNTIYFGEGSWLTVV.

CDR3: CATSRDLASGNQPQHF. For the CDR3, the DNA is TGTGCCACCAGCAGAGATTTAGCGTCTGGCAATCAGCCCCAGCATTTT. The genes are TRBV15 and TRBJ1-5, with D unresolved. The CDR3 loop spans 16 amino acids. V was trimmed by 0 bases and J by 2 bases, leaving 11 bases between them. CDR1 and CDR2 (germline): LNHNV, YYDKDF (reference sequence).

This sequence joins TRBV6-1 and TRBJ1-3; D is perhaps TRBD1 (6 bases). The CDR3 totals 16 residues. Per germline, CDR1 MNHNS and CDR2 SASEGT. The ends were cut back, 2 bases at V and 1 base at J, with 12 bases in the middle. Here the CDR3 DNA reads TGTGCCAGCAGTGAACAAGGGGGTCTGTCTGGAAACACCATATATTTT. Translated: CASSEQGGLSGNTIYF.

This rearrangement joins TRBV6-5 to TRBJ1-1; perhaps TRBD1 as D (5 bases). The CDR3 runs 14 residues. Germline loops: CDR1 MNHEY, CDR2 SVGAGI. Trimming took 6 bases from V and 4 from J, leaving 15 bases between them. CDR3 sequence reads: CASSRDQGLTEAFF. In nucleotides, the CDR3 is TGTGCCAGCAGCAGGGACCAGGGACTCACTGAAGCTTTCTTT.

The rearrangement uses TRBV28 and TRBJ1-6; 7 bases map to TRBD1. With 2 bases clipped from V and 9 bases from J, the junction kept 7 bases outside the gene matches. This CDR3 has 15 amino acids. The germline CDR1 and CDR2 sequences are MDHEN and SYDVKM. The CDR3 DNA reads TGTGCCAGCAGTTTACCAGGGGGTGTGGGTTCACCCCTCCACTTT. Protein product: CASSLPGGVGSPLHF.

V is TRBV10-2 and J is TRBJ2-7; 8 nucleotides match TRBD2. The CDR3 extends over 15 amino acids. Trimming at V came to 5 bases and at J to 1 base, leaving 7 bases not matched to a gene. Germline assignment: CDR1 WSHSY and CDR2 SAAADI. The CDR3 spells CASSKSGGPSYEQYF. The CDR3 DNA is TGCGCCAGCAGTAAGAGCGGGGGTCCTTCCTACGAGCAGTACTTC.

The chain joins TRBV30 to TRBJ1-1, with D possibly matching TRBD1 (5 bases). The germline CDR1 and CDR2 sequences are GTSNPN and SVGIG (reference sequence). V shed 2 bases and J shed 1 base, with 8 bases lying between them. This CDR3 is 13 amino acids long. CDR3 bases: TGTGCCTGGAGTACAGGCCCGAACACTGAAGCTTTCTTT. Protein product: CAWSTGPNTEAFF.

This chain connects TRBV5-5 to TRBJ1-2; perhaps TRBD1 as D (5 bases). Trimming took off 4 bases at V and 4 bases at J, with 14 bases between the two ends. Per the germline V gene, CDR1 is SGHKS and CDR2 is YYEKEE (reference sequence). This CDR3 has 14 amino acids. The CDR3 bases are TGTGCCAGCAGCCCGGCGGGGGTGGGCTATGGCTACACCTTC. Protein product: CASSPAGVGYGYTF.

The chain is built from TRBV30 and TRBJ1-4, with D possibly matching TRBD1 (6 bases). The V gene's germline CDR1 is GTSNPN and CDR2 SVGIG (reference sequence). The CDR3 is made up of 15 amino acids. The germline V and J ends were trimmed by 3 bases and 0 bases, with 11 bases remaining between them. The CDR3 sequence: CAWRANRATNEKLFF. CDR3 DNA sequence: TGTGCCTGGAGAGCGAACAGGGCAACTAATGAAAAACTGTTTTTT.

This chain uses TRBV19 with TRBJ2-2, with 10 positions matching TRBD1. The CDR3 length is 18 residues. With 5 bases clipped from V and 0 bases from J, the junction kept 9 bases outside the gene matches. The germline CDR1 and CDR2 sequences are LNHDA and SQIVND (reference sequence). CDR3 nucleotides: TGTGCCAGTAGTCCCTTCCGGGACAGGGGCCCGAACACCGGGGAGCTGTTTTTT. Translation: CASSPFRDRGPNTGELFF.

The chain uses TRBV18 and TRBJ1-1; the D gene is possibly TRBD1 (6 bases). CDR1 and CDR2 from the germline V gene are KGHSH and LQKENI. V was cut by 7 bases and J by 10 bases, with 13 bases left in between. The CDR3 extends over 11 amino acids. The CDR3 DNA reads TGTGCCAGCTACGAAACAGGGAGAGCTTTCTTT. It is translated as CASYETGRAFF.

This chain joins TRBV4-1 and TRBJ2-3, with 9 bases matching TRBD1. The CDR3 consists of 16 residues. Trimming cost V 4 bases and J 3 bases; bases outside gene matches: 8. CDR1 is MGHRA and CDR2 is YSYEKL in the germline V gene. The CDR3 coding sequence is TGCGCCAGCAGCCGAGGCTCACAGGGGGCGACAGATACGCAGTATTTT. Translation: CASSRGSQGATDTQYF.

This chain connects TRBV5-3 to TRBJ2-7; maybe TRBD2 (5 bases). TRBV5-3 is noted as an ORF with a role that remains uncertain. The CDR3 loop spans 16 amino acids. V dropped 6 bases and J dropped 6 bases, with 25 bases sitting between them. CDR3 in DNA: TGTGCCAGAACCCTGCTCAGAGCCTCTTCAAGCGGCGAGCAGTACTTC. It specifies CARTLLRASSSGEQYF.